The 20 T cell receptor beta chains reported below all come from one sample, sequenced in a study of CD8 T cells in Susac syndrome. RNA amounts of about 0.45 to 1 ug underwent reverse transcription with random hexamers. Each CDR3 protein is one row after TCRdb ran MiXCR on the immunoSEQ multiplex PCR reads. The data contain about 130,000 distinct CDR3 sequences, around 94% of them singletons. Source material: CD8+ T cells from PBMCs. These TCRs come from a human donor with Susac syndrome.

The V call is TRBV7-9, the J call TRBJ2-5; D is unclear. The V end was cut by 0 bases, the J end by 4 bases, with 6 bases between. This CDR3 has 13 amino acids. Germline CDR1 SEHNR, CDR2 FQNEAQ (reference sequence). In nucleotides, the CDR3 is TGTGCCAGCAGCTTAGCGATGGGAGAGACCCAGTACTTC. This translates into CASSLAMGETQYF.

CDR3 in amino acids: CASSPTSGRYNEQFF. CDR3 nucleotides: TGTGCCAGCAGTCCCACTAGCGGGAGATACAATGAGCAGTTCTTC. This chain connects TRBV12-3 or TRBV12-4 to TRBJ2-1; 11 bases fit TRBD2. J lost 4 bases, V lost 5 bases, and 4 bases had no gene match. This CDR3 has 15 amino acids.

This chain connects TRBV12-3 or TRBV12-4 to TRBJ2-1, with 9 bases fitting TRBD2. J gave up 8 bases and V 6 bases, and 8 bases lay outside the gene matches. The CDR3 is made up of 14 amino acids. In nucleotides, the CDR3 is TGTGCCAGCAGCAGGGGACTAGCACGCGATGAGCAGTTCTTC. Its translation: CASSRGLARDEQFF.

This clonotype has just one count. The V gene is TRBV6-5, the J gene TRBJ2-4; D remains unclear. The length of the CDR3 is 16 residues. Per the germline V gene, CDR1 is MNHEY and CDR2 is SVGAGI. With 0 bases removed from V and 5 bases from J, the gap between germline ends came to 14 bases. In nucleotides, the CDR3 is TGTGCCAGCAGTTACTCGAATAGGATCGCGCAAAACATTCAGTACTTC. The encoded protein is CASSYSNRIAQNIQYF.

The chain employs TRBV5-1 and TRBJ2-3, with D uncertain. The CDR3 has 14 residues. V was clipped by 0 bases and J by 0 bases, with 5 bases between them. Germline loops: CDR1 SGHRS, CDR2 YFSETQ. As DNA, the CDR3 is TGCGCCAGCAGCTTGGTGCGCAGCACAGATACGCAGTATTTT. The encoded protein is CASSLVRSTDTQYF.

The chain couples TRBV4-2 to TRBJ2-7; D is perhaps TRBD1 (6 bases). The CDR3 spans 14 residues. The ends were cut back, 4 bases at V and 3 bases at J, with 13 bases in the middle. Germline CDR1 is LGHNA and CDR2 is YNFKEQ. CDR3 loop: CASSPEVRGYEQYF. DNA for the CDR3: TGTGCCAGCAGCCCTGAGGTCAGGGGCTACGAGCAGTACTTC.

This chain connects TRBV19 to TRBJ1-1, with TRBD1 as a possible D gene (6 bases). Germline V gene sequence: CDR1 LNHDA, CDR2 SQIVND (reference sequence). The CDR3 has 14 residues. V lost 3 bases and J lost 1, with 9 bases in between. The CDR3 DNA sequence: TGTGCCAGTAGTATCGAGACAGGGAACACTGAAGCTTTCTTT. This gives the protein CASSIETGNTEAFF.

V gene TRBV20-1 combines with J gene TRBJ2-5; D uncertain. The CDR3 runs to 12 residues. The V gene lost 3 bases and the J gene lost 4 bases, with 9 bases spanning the gap. Looked up from germline, CDR1 is DFQATT and CDR2 is SNEGSKA (reference sequence). The DNA for the CDR3 is TGCAGTGCTAGCCGGCCGGTAGAGACCCAGTACTTC. Translated, it gives CSASRPVETQYF.

The chain uses TRBV5-4 and TRBJ2-5, with 7 bases that match TRBD1. CDR3 length: 15 amino acids. V gave up 2 bases and J gave up 3 bases; unmatched junction bases: 7. Germline lookup yields CDR1 SGHNT and CDR2 YYREEE (reference sequence). The DNA of the CDR3 is TGTGCCAGCAGCTTTATCGCCGACAGGGAAGAGACCCAGTACTTC. Translated: CASSFIADREETQYF.

The chain is built from TRBV5-6 and TRBJ1-5, with D hard to call. Trimming took off 4 bases at V and 5 bases at J, with 10 bases between the two ends. The V gene's germline CDR1 is SGHDT and CDR2 YYEEEE. The CDR3 runs to 13 residues. CDR3 sequence: CASSPSGDQPQHF. The CDR3 DNA follows: TGTGCCAGCAGCCCGAGCGGCGATCAGCCCCAGCATTTT.

This chain uses TRBV3-1 with TRBJ2-1, with D perhaps matching TRBD2 (5 bases). This CDR3 region has 15 residues. Germline V gene data show CDR1 as LGHDT and CDR2 as YNNKEL (reference sequence). Deletions cut 4 bases from V and 2 bases from J, with 12 bases between. Here the CDR3 DNA reads TGTGCCAGCAGCCCGCCGGACTGGCCCTACAATGAGCAGTTCTTC. Protein product: CASSPPDWPYNEQFF.

This rearrangement joins TRBV9 to TRBJ2-1; TRBD2 agrees at 7 bases. The CDR3 sequence is 15 residues long. V lost 0 bases, J lost 4 bases, and 4 bases stayed unmatched. The germline V gene has CDR1 SGDLS and CDR2 YYNGEE. The CDR3 region has the DNA TGTGCCAGCAGCGTAGCCGGGGGGACTTACAATGAGCAGTTCTTC. As protein: CASSVAGGTYNEQFF.

This sequence joins TRBV12-3 or TRBV12-4 and TRBJ2-1, with a tentative D call TRBD1 (6 bases). V was cut by 6 bases and J by 5 bases, with 14 bases left in between. The CDR3 length is 14 residues. This CDR3 reads CASSRDTGDNEQFF. The CDR3 DNA follows: TGTGCCAGCAGCCGGGACACGGGCGACAATGAGCAGTTCTTC.

This clonotype was seen more than once but under ten times. The chain has TRBV27 and TRBJ1-2; possible D gene TRBD1, 5 bases. V gave up 3 bases and J gave up 2 bases, with 7 bases separating them. The germline V gene encodes CDR1 MNHEY and CDR2 SMNVEV (reference sequence). There are 13 residues in the CDR3. The CDR3 DNA follows: TGTGCCAGCAGTTTGCGGGGGAACTATGGCTACACCTTC. It is translated as CASSLRGNYGYTF.

The chain combines TRBV2 with TRBJ1-1; D perhaps matches TRBD1 (6 bases). The CDR3 totals 15 residues. Germline values: CDR1 SNHLY, CDR2 FYNNEI. V gave up 6 bases and J gave up 1 base, with 15 bases separating them. As DNA, the CDR3 is TGTGCCAGCAGGAGCGGACAAGGGGGGAACACTGAAGCTTTCTTT. Translated: CASRSGQGGNTEAFF.

The table lists this clonotype with a count of one. V gene TRBV28 combines with J gene TRBJ1-2; D is possibly TRBD1 (5 bases). Between the trimmed V and J ends, which lost 8 bases and 6 bases, there was a span of 13 bases. The CDR3 has 12 amino acids. Germline lookup yields CDR1 MDHEN and CDR2 SYDVKM. The CDR3, as DNA: TGTGCCAGCGAGCAGGGAGGAGATGGCTACACCTTC. This sequence encodes CASEQGGDGYTF.

The chain employs TRBV5-6 and TRBJ1-5, with a possible D match to TRBD1 (5 bases). Germline V lookup: CDR1 SGHDT, CDR2 YYEEEE. Trimming took off 0 bases at V and 7 bases at J, with 8 bases between the two ends. The CDR3 is made up of 13 amino acids. CDR3: CASSLGGEQPQHF. In nucleotides, the CDR3 is TGTGCCAGCAGCTTGGGGGGGGAACAGCCCCAGCATTTT. The full variable domain, rest sourced from reference TRBV5-6 and TRBJ1-5, is DAGVTQSPTHLIKTRGQQVTLRCSPKSGHDTVSWYQQALGQGPQFIFQYYEEEERQRGNFPDRFSGHQFPNYSSELNVNALLLGDSALYLCASSLGGEQPQHFGDGTRLSIL.

The genes are TRBV6-2 or TRBV6-3 and TRBJ2-7; 10 positions match TRBD2. V trimming: 0 bases; J trimming: 9 bases; junction bases outside the gene matches: 8. CDR3 length equals 15 residues. Germline CDR1 and CDR2: MNHEY and SVGEGT. The CDR3 region has the DNA TGTGCCAGCAGTTACTCGCTAGCGGGAGATCCGATGCAGTACTTC. Amino acid sequence: CASSYSLAGDPMQYF.

The rearrangement uses TRBV9 and TRBJ1-2; weak D call: TRBD1 (5 bases). This CDR3 spans 14 amino acids. The V gene lost 0 bases and the J gene lost 10 bases, with 16 bases spanning the gap. Germline lookup yields CDR1 SGDLS and CDR2 YYNGEE. This CDR3 is CASSVGGGSIDYTF. The CDR3, as DNA: TGTGCCAGCAGCGTAGGGGGCGGCAGTATTGACTACACCTTC.

The chain recombines TRBV5-6 with TRBJ1-2, with 10 bases matching TRBD1. Trimming removed 2 bases from V and 4 bases from J; junction bases left unmatched: 5. The CDR3 length is 15 residues. From germline, CDR1 is SGHDT and CDR2 YYEEEE. The CDR3 DNA sequence: TGTGCCAGCAGCTTAGGGACAGGGGACATCTATGGCTACACCTTC. It is translated as CASSLGTGDIYGYTF.